Below, one T cell receptor (beta chain) is given with its context. The entry originates in a study of cytomegalovirus exposure and HLA in healthy donors. Repertoires were generated with immunoSEQ multiplex PCR, while TCRdb's copy carries only in-frame clones and drops some. The sample comprises about 400,000 clones, 75% to 90% of which are singletons, and about 0.8% rests with the top ten. This CDR3 has 15 residues. The germline CDR1 and CDR2 sequences are LGHNA and YNFKEQ. The germline V and J ends were trimmed by 0 bases and 4 bases, with 10 bases remaining between them. The receptor comes from a woman aged 18 to 35 in good health and CMV-seronegative. Sequencing used PBMCs. The chain recombines TRBV4-2 with TRBJ2-1; D is ambiguous. CDR3: CASSQDQDGYNEQFF. The CDR3 DNA follows: TGTGCCAGCAGCCAAGATCAAGACGGGTACAATGAGCAGTTCTTC.